This TCR beta chain was sequenced in a study of T cell responses to AZD1222 COVID-19 vaccine. General study points: Donors, mostly white British, included more females; clonal diversity was possibly underestimated. Distributed over spike, vaccine-associated CD4 TCRs predominated at 160-218 and 743-854.

Assay used: immunoSEQ multiplex PCR; TCRdb lists only in-frame clones, some missing. Of more than 100,000 clones in the sample, about 91% were seen once. Comment on this clone: The antigen is unknown.

Some second doses came at about 4 weeks and others at about 12 weeks; these were pooled. The sequencing used peripheral blood, collected 28 days after the second AZD1222 dose. The sequence was collected from an adult who received the AZD1222 COVID-19 vaccine.

CDR3 bases: TGTGCCATCAGTGTAAGGGGGCAAGATTCACCCCTCCACTTT. Translating it yields CAISVRGQDSPLHF. This chain links TRBV10-3 with TRBJ1-6; TRBD1 aligns across 7 bases. Per germline, CDR1 ENHRY and CDR2 SYGVKD. CDR3 length equals 14 residues. Unmatched junction bases numbered 5, after V lost 4 bases and J lost 8 bases.